Presented here are 22 T cell receptor beta chains from one specimen sequenced in a study of blood T cell repertoires in COVID-19. Generated by immunoSEQ multiplex PCR, the TCRdb table keeps only in-frame clones and is missing some. Altogether 150,000 or so clones are present, around 86% being singletons, with the ten largest covering 5.5% to 7.5%. Sequenced material: peripheral blood. Every receptor here comes from a man of 80 years or more with acute or convalescent COVID-19.

V gene TRBV28 combines with J gene TRBJ2-3; possible D gene TRBD1, 5 bases. Trimming stripped 5 bases from V and 2 bases from J, with 11 bases between. This CDR3 is built from 14 residues. CDR1 is MDHEN, CDR2 SYDVKM, per germline. CDR3 DNA sequence: TGTGCCAGCAGTCGACAGACCGTCACAGATACGCAGTATTTT. Amino acids: CASSRQTVTDTQYF.

The chain uses TRBV9 and TRBJ1-6, with D perhaps TRBD1 (5 bases). CDR1 and CDR2 from the germline V gene are SGDLS and YYNGEE. The length of the CDR3 is 15 residues. Trimming removed 3 bases at V and 7 bases at J, with 14 bases between. CDR3 sequence: CASSAHQGTNSPLHF. The CDR3 nucleotides read TGTGCCAGCAGCGCACACCAGGGAACCAATTCACCCCTCCACTTT.

CDR3 region: CASSSHPPGPYNSPLHF. Here the CDR3 DNA reads TGTGCCAGCAGCTCCCACCCCCCAGGGCCCTATAATTCACCCCTCCACTTT. The V gene is TRBV21-1, the J gene TRBJ1-6; whether TRBD1, the table's D call, matches the DNA was not checked. TRBV21-1 has pseudogene status. The CDR3 runs to 17 residues.

J is TRBJ2-7 and V is TRBV5-6; 11 nucleotides line up with TRBD2. The CDR3 contains 15 residues. The ends lost 4 bases at V and 7 bases at J; junction bases unmatched: 10. Germline V lookup: CDR1 SGHDT, CDR2 YYEEEE. This CDR3 reads CASSGDSGRAGEQYF. Here the CDR3 DNA reads TGTGCCAGCAGCGGAGATAGCGGGAGGGCCGGGGAGCAGTACTTC.

The gene calls are TRBV5-6 and TRBJ2-2; D call uncertain. Germline CDR1 SGHDT, CDR2 YYEEEE. This CDR3 contains 15 residues. The V end lost 7 bases, the J end lost 0 bases, and 13 bases lay between the germline ends. CDR3 loop: CASSRGPPNTGELFF. The CDR3 DNA sequence: TGTGCCAGCTCCCGAGGCCCGCCGAACACCGGGGAGCTGTTTTTT.

V usage is TRBV5-1 and J usage is TRBJ2-2; D perhaps matches TRBD1 (6 bases). The CDR3 runs 15 residues. The ends were cut back, 3 bases at V and 6 bases at J, with 15 bases in the middle. The germline CDR1 and CDR2 sequences are SGHRS and YFSETQ. CDR3 bases: TGCGCCAGCAGCTCGGGGCAGGGGATATCCGGGGAGCTGTTTTTT. Amino acids: CASSSGQGISGELFF.

The CDR3 sequence is CASRNRVSYEQYF. The CDR3 nucleotides read TGTGCCAGCAGAAACAGGGTCTCCTACGAGCAGTACTTC. The chain is built from TRBV6-5 and TRBJ2-7; TRBD1 is a possible D gene (6 bases). The CDR3 has 13 residues. Trimming removed 6 bases at V and 0 bases at J, with 9 bases between. Germline V CDR1 and CDR2: MNHEY, SVGAGI.

V gene TRBV5-1 combines with J gene TRBJ2-3; 15 bases are shared with TRBD2. This CDR3 comprises 19 residues. Germline V gene sequence: CDR1 SGHRS, CDR2 YFSETQ. J was trimmed by 2 bases and V by 4 bases; bases with no gene match: 11. The chain's CDR3 is CASSGGLAGGKTDTDTQYF. The CDR3 nucleotides read TGCGCCAGCAGCGGGGGACTAGCGGGAGGCAAAACAGACACAGATACGCAGTATTTT.

The chain links TRBV28 to TRBJ1-5, with TRBD1 identical over 7 bases. Germline V gene sequence: CDR1 MDHEN, CDR2 SYDVKM. The CDR3 covers 16 residues. The V and J ends lost 4 bases and 4 bases, in that order; junction bases with no gene match: 10. CDR3 nucleotide sequence: TGTGCCAGCAGTTCCCCGACAGGGCAGAAGAATCAGCCCCAGCATTTT. Translated, it gives CASSSPTGQKNQPQHF.

This chain joins TRBV18 and TRBJ2-2, with D possibly matching TRBD2 (5 bases). V lost 5 bases and J lost 2, with 18 bases in between. The germline V gene has CDR1 KGHSH and CDR2 LQKENI. The CDR3 has 17 residues. The CDR3 nucleotides read TGTGCCAGCTCAACCACGAGGGAAAGGCTTAACACCGGGGAGCTGTTTTTT. As protein: CASSTTRERLNTGELFF.

This clone was seen a single time. The chain couples TRBV12-3 or TRBV12-4 to TRBJ2-3, with 10 bases identical to TRBD2. With 6 bases clipped from V and 13 bases from J, the junction kept 10 bases outside the gene matches. The CDR3 is made up of 13 amino acids. The CDR3 loop is CASRTSGMRGKYF. The DNA of the CDR3 is TGTGCCAGCAGAACTAGCGGGATGCGGGGAAAGTATTTT.

V and J are TRBV12-3 or TRBV12-4 and TRBJ2-2, with no clear D. The CDR3 runs 11 residues. Trimming pared 3 bases from V and 6 bases from J, leaving 2 bases between. CDR3 nucleotide sequence: TGTGCCAGCAGTTTCTCCGGGGAGCTGTTTTTT. Translated: CASSFSGELFF.

This chain links TRBV2 with TRBJ2-2, with TRBD2 identical over 9 bases. With 4 bases clipped from V and 5 bases from J, the junction kept 5 bases outside the gene matches. The CDR3 runs 15 residues. CDR1 and CDR2 from the germline V gene are SNHLY and FYNNEI. The CDR3 DNA is TGTGCCAGCAGTGTTGATAGCGGGAGTACCGGGGAGCTGTTTTTT. Protein sequence: CASSVDSGSTGELFF.

The chain has TRBV2 and TRBJ2-3, with 9 bases lining up with TRBD2. The CDR3 sequence is 14 residues long. The V and J ends lost 6 bases and 2 bases, in that order; junction bases with no gene match: 3. In germline, CDR1 is SNHLY, CDR2 FYNNEI. In DNA form, the CDR3 reads TGTGCCAGCAGAGCGGGGGGATACACAGATACGCAGTATTTT. Amino acid sequence: CASRAGGYTDTQYF.

V and J are TRBV5-1 and TRBJ2-7, with 8 bases fitting TRBD1. The germline V gene encodes CDR1 SGHRS and CDR2 YFSETQ. V shed 4 bases, J shed 3 bases, and the junction held 9 bases outside the gene matches. The CDR3 runs to 15 residues. CDR3 nucleotide sequence: TGCGCCAGCAGCGCCGGGACAGGTCCTATCTACGAGCAGTACTTC. Encoded protein: CASSAGTGPIYEQYF.

The chain recombines TRBV7-2 with TRBJ1-5; 9 positions match TRBD1. CDR1 is SGHTA, CDR2 FQGNSA, per germline. This CDR3 comprises 14 residues. The J segment lost 6 bases and the V segment lost 7 bases, leaving 7 bases of the junction unmatched. CDR3 bases: TGTGCCAGCACCCAAAACAGGGGGCTTCAGCCCCAGCATTTT. Translating gives CASTQNRGLQPQHF.

Notes on this clone: Other DNA sequences in the sample encode the same CDR3. The V gene is TRBV5-1, the J gene TRBJ2-1, with TRBD2 matching 10 bases. The V and J ends lost 10 bases and 6 bases, in that order; junction bases with no gene match: 13. CDR1 is SGHRS and CDR2 is YFSETQ in the germline V gene. The CDR3 consists of 15 residues. CDR3 sequence reads: CASGGLAGVGNEQFF. CDR3 bases: TGCGCCTCCGGGGGTCTAGCGGGGGTTGGCAATGAGCAGTTCTTC.

This chain uses TRBV4-1 with TRBJ1-6; TRBD1 matches 7 bases. The V and J ends lost 3 bases and 5 bases, in that order; junction bases with no gene match: 7. From germline, CDR1 is MGHRA and CDR2 YSYEKL. CDR3 length: 16 amino acids. CDR3 region: CASSHQVGQNNSPLHF. CDR3 in DNA: TGCGCCAGCAGCCATCAGGTGGGACAGAATAATTCACCCCTCCACTTT.

This chain links TRBV6-5 with TRBJ1-2; TRBD1 aligns across 7 bases. Germline assignment: CDR1 MNHEY and CDR2 SVGAGI. This CDR3 is 14 amino acids long. J gave up 4 bases and V 7 bases, and 9 bases lay outside the gene matches. The CDR3 sequence is CASTTGQHFYGYTF. In DNA, the CDR3 is TGTGCCAGCACCACGGGACAGCACTTCTATGGCTACACCTTC.

The CDR3: CASSQYAGLSTDTQYF. In DNA, the CDR3 is TGTGCCAGCAGCCAGTATGCCGGTCTTAGCACAGATACGCAGTATTTT. The rearrangement joins TRBV14 to TRBJ2-3; no definite D call. The CDR3 consists of 16 residues. Germline CDR1 reads SGHDN; CDR2 reads FVKESK. V lost 3 bases and J lost 0, with 13 bases in between.

The J gene is TRBJ2-7, the V gene TRBV5-4; D is uncertain. V was trimmed by 0 bases and J by 3 bases, leaving 7 bases between them. Germline CDR1 reads SGHNT; CDR2 reads YYREEE (reference sequence). CDR3 size: 13 residues. The CDR3 DNA reads as TGTGCCAGCAGCTTGGACGGCGGCTACGAGCAGTACTTC. Amino acids: CASSLDGGYEQYF.

The rearrangement uses TRBV3-1 (or the pseudogene TRBV3-2) and TRBJ2-1, with TRBD1 identical over 7 bases. CDR3 length: 13 amino acids. The germline gives CDR1 LGHDT, CDR2 YNNKEL (reference sequence). Unmatched junction bases numbered 4, after V lost 4 bases and J lost 7 bases. Written as DNA, the CDR3 is TGTGCCAGCAGCCTAGCAGGGGGAAATGAGCAGTTCTTC. Amino acids: CASSLAGGNEQFF.